The clone carrying this T cell receptor beta chain was recorded once. Antigen unknown. These data belong to a study of T cell responses to AZD1222 COVID-19 vaccine. Background on the study: Second-dose recipients at about 4 or about 12 weeks were treated as one pooled group.

Trimming at V came to 4 bases and at J to 4 bases, leaving 6 bases not matched to a gene. This CDR3 is built from 14 residues. Germline V lookup: CDR1 SGHTS, CDR2 YDEGEE. Measured with immunoSEQ multiplex PCR; TCRdb has only the in-frame clones, and not every one. Among 140,000 or so clones listed, more than 90% were seen once. Study outcomes and limitations: Baseline serology detected seropositivity in only 5 or 6 AZD1222 recipients. The reported proportion of spike-specific TCRs targeting unmutated variant regions was nearly half. Mostly white British, mostly female donors; authors suggested clonal diversity may be underestimated.

The sequences come from peripheral blood, collected on day 0 of AZD1222 vaccination. This chain links TRBV5-8 with TRBJ2-5; TRBD1 agrees at 8 bases. This sequence was found in an adult in good health. The DNA of the CDR3 is TGTGCCAGCAGCCAAGGACAGGGACGAGAGACCCAGTACTTC. This encodes CASSQGQGRETQYF.